The present entry profiles one T cell receptor beta chain with its context. Its antigen is still unknown. The data derive from a study of CD8 T cells in Susac syndrome. General study results and limits: It was acknowledged by the study that relatively few individuals were included in its TCR sequencing and HLA analysis.

After extraction with the RNeasy kit, roughly 0.45 to 1 ug of the RNA was reverse transcribed using random hexamers. Coverage of TCR beta CDR3 amplification by immunoSEQ multiplex PCR extended to 54 Vbeta and 13 Jbeta. TCRdb used MiXCR to reprocess the immunoSEQ multiplex PCR reads, holding one entry per CDR3 protein. The sample yields some 190,000 distinct CDR3 sequences, approximately 94% seen once. J gave up 9 bases and V 5 bases, and 10 bases lay outside the gene matches. Germline V gene data show CDR1 as SGHDN and CDR2 as FVKESK. This CDR3 region has 15 residues. The material sequenced was CD4+ T cells from PBMCs. The V and J genes are TRBV14 and TRBJ2-1; TRBD2 matches 10 bases. The source is a human donor with multiple sclerosis. This CDR3 is CASSKTSGAGGEQFF. For the CDR3, the DNA is TGTGCCAGCAGCAAAACTAGCGGGGCCGGGGGTGAGCAGTTCTTC.